The entry that follows covers one T cell receptor beta chain sequence. As yet, its antigen is unknown. The assay was immunoSEQ multiplex PCR, and TCRdb's table has in-frame clones only and misses some. The table has 100,000 or so clones, over 75% seen once. The sample comes from a study of OX40 agonist ivuxolimab in advanced cancers. Study-level information: At 65% to 85% male, the cohort had a mean age of roughly 60 years, ranging from roughly 23 to 80. Eligibility rules accepted prior anti-PD-1, anti-PD-L1 or anti-CTLA-4 therapy, and around 44% had some. Partial responses were observed in three patients, of whom one had hepatocellular carcinoma and two had cutaneous melanoma. General observations from the study: Some patients who did not respond also had low normalized T-cell clonal expansion.

The CDR3 has 12 amino acids. V shed 4 bases and J shed 8 bases, with 8 bases lying between them. The germline V gene encodes CDR1 SNHLY and CDR2 FYNNEI. This chain links TRBV2 with TRBJ1-4; possibly TRBD1 for D (6 bases). This TCR came from an adult with an advanced solid tumor such as melanoma, head and neck, liver or kidney cancer. Sequences were derived from CD4+ or CD8+ T cells sorted from blood, sampled in a trial of the OX40 agonist ivuxolimab. CDR3 residues: CASSVQGEKLFF. The CDR3 DNA is TGTGCCAGCAGTGTACAGGGAGAAAAACTGTTTTTT.